The clone carrying this T cell receptor beta chain was observed a handful of times. Its antigen is as yet unknown. Per the germline V gene, CDR1 is MDHEN and CDR2 is SYDVKM. This CDR3 comprises 14 residues. The ends were cut back, 6 bases at V and 1 base at J, with 12 bases in the middle. The source of the sample is a study of T-cell memory formation after mild COVID-19. On the study more broadly: In these data, TCR clusters were largely donor specific.

Study-wide results and caveats: The study found contracting CD4+ clones mainly in CM and EM and contracting CD8+ clones in EMRA. In second-wave clones peaking day 37, SARS-CoV-2 specificity remained unconfirmed. Later expanders leaned toward CD4+, whereas clones contracting from day 15 to 85 were balanced CD4/CD8.

MiXCR, applied by TCRdb to the 5' RACE reads, yields one record per CDR3 protein. This table holds just under 350,000 distinct CDR3 sequences, 10% to 15% found once. This sequence was found in a man between 18 and 35 years old who had mild COVID-19 (a few samples of this study predate the infection). Cell type and time point are not known. V gene TRBV28 combines with J gene TRBJ2-5; D gene ambiguous. Sequenced: PBMCs or a T cell subset sorted from them (not recorded which). The CDR3 reads CASSSGDLQETQYF. The CDR3 DNA follows: TGTGCCAGCAGCTCCGGAGATCTCCAAGAGACCCAGTACTTC.